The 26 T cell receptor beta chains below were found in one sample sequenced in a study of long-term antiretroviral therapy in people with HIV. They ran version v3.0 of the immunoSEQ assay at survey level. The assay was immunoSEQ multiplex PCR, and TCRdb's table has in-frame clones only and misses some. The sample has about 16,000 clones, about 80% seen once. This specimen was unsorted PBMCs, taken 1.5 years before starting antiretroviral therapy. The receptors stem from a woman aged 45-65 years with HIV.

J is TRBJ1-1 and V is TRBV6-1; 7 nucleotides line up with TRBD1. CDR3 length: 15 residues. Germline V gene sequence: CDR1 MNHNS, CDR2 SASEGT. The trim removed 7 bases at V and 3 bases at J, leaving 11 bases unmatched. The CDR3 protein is CASNGQAGIDTEAFF. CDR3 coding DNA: TGTGCCAGCAATGGACAGGCCGGGATCGACACTGAAGCTTTCTTT.

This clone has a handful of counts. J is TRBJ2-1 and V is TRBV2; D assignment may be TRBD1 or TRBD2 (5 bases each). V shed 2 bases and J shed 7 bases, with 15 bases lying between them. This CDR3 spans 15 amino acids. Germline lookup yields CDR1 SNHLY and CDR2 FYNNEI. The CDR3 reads CASSERGPTGNEQFF. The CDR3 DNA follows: TGTGCCAGCAGTGAACGGGGCCCAACTGGAAATGAGCAGTTCTTC.

The DNA of the CDR3 is TGTGCCAGCTCAAGGGGGGACTCCTACGAGCAGTACGTC. It is translated as CASSRGDSYEQYV. The chain has TRBV18 and TRBJ2-7; either TRBD1 or TRBD2 may fit D (6 bases each). Germline V CDR1 and CDR2: KGHSH, LQKENI. The CDR3 runs to 13 residues. With 5 bases removed from V and 0 bases from J, the gap between germline ends came to 8 bases.

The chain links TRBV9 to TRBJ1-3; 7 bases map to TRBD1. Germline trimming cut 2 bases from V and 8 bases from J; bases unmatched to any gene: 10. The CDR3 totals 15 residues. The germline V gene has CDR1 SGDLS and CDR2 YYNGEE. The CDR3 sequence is CASSVEGAYGDTIYF. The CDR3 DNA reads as TGTGCCAGCAGCGTCGAGGGGGCGTACGGAGACACCATATATTTT.

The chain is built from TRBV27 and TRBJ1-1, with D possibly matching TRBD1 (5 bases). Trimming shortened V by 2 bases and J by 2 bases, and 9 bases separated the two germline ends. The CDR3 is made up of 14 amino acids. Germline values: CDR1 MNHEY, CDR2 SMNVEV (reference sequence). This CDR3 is CASSLLQGNTEAFF. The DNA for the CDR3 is TGTGCCAGCAGTTTACTCCAGGGAAACACTGAAGCTTTCTTT.

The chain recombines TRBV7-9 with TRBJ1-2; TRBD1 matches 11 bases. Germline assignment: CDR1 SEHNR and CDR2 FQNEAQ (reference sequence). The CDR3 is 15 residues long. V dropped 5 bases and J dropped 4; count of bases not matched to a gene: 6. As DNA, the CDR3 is TGTGCCAGCAGCCCCGGGACAGGGGGAGGCTATGGCTACACCTTC. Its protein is CASSPGTGGGYGYTF.

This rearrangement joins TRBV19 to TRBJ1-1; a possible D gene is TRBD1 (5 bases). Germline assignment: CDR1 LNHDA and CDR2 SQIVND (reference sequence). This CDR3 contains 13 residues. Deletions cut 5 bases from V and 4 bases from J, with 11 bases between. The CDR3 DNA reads TGTGCCAGTAGTCCTCAGGGTCCCACTGAAGCTTTCTTT. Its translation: CASSPQGPTEAFF.

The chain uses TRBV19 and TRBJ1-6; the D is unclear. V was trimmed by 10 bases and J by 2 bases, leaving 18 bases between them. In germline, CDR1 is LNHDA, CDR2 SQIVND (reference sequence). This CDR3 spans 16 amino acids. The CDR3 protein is CATRVAASPYNSPLHF. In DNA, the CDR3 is TGTGCCACTAGGGTGGCGGCTAGTCCCTATAATTCACCCCTCCACTTT.

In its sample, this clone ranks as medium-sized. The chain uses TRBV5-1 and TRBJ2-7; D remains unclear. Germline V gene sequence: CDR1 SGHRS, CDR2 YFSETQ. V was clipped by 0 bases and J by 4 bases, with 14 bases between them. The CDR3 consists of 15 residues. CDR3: CASSLAPTGIYEQYV. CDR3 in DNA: TGCGCCAGCAGCTTGGCCCCGACCGGAATTTACGAGCAGTACGTC.

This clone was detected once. DNA of the CDR3: TGCGCCAGCAGCCCAAGACAGAAAGAGACCCAGTACTTC. This encodes CASSPRQKETQYF. The V call is TRBV5-1, the J call TRBJ2-5; tentatively, D is TRBD1 (5 bases). Germline assignment: CDR1 SGHRS and CDR2 YFSETQ. CDR3 length equals 13 residues. Trimming left V 4 bases short and J 3 bases short, with 10 bases between.

The CDR3 DNA follows: TGTGCCAGCAGCTTCGGGACTAGCGGCTACGAGCAGTACTTC. Encoded protein: CASSFGTSGYEQYF. The chain combines TRBV11-2 with TRBJ2-7; TRBD2 aligns across 11 bases. The CDR3 runs 14 residues. V was clipped by 3 bases and J by 3 bases; unmatched bases: 1. Germline loops: CDR1 SGHAT, CDR2 FQNNGV.

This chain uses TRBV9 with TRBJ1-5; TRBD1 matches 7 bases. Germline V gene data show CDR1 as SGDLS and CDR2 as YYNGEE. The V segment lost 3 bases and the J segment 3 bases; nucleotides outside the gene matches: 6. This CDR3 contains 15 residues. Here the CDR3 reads CASSERGQPNQPQHF. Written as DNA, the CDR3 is TGTGCCAGCAGCGAGAGGGGACAGCCCAATCAGCCCCAGCATTTT. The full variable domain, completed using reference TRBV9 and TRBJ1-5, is DSGVTQTPKHLITATGQRVTLRCSPRSGDLSVYWYQQSLDQGLQFLIQYYNGEERAKGNILERFSAQQFPDLHSELNLSSLELGDSALYFCASSERGQPNQPQHFGDGTRLSIL.

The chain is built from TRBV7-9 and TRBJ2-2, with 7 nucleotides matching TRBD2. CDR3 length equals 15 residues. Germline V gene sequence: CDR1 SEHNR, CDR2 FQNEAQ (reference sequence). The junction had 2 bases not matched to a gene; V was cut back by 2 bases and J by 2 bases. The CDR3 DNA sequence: TGTGCCAGCAGCTTAAGCGGGGCCAACACCGGGGAGCTGTTTTTT. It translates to CASSLSGANTGELFF.

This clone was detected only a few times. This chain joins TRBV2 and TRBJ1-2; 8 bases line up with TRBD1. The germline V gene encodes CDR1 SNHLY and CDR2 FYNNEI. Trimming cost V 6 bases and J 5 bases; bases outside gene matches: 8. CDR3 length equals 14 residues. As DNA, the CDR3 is TGTGCCAGCAGGCCAGGGACAGGACCTTATGGCTACACCTTC. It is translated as CASRPGTGPYGYTF. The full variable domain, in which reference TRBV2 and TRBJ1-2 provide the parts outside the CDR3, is EPEVTQTPSHQVTQMGQEVILRCVPISNHLYFYWYRQILGQKVEFLVSFYNNEISEKSEIFDDQFSVERPDGSNFTLKIRSTKLEDSAMYFCASRPGTGPYGYTFGSGTRLTVV.

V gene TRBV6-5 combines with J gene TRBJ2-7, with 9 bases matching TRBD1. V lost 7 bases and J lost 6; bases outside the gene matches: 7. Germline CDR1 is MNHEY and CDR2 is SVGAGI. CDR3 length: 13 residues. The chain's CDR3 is CASNKQGASEQYV. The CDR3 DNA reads TGTGCCAGCAATAAACAGGGGGCGAGCGAGCAGTACGTC.

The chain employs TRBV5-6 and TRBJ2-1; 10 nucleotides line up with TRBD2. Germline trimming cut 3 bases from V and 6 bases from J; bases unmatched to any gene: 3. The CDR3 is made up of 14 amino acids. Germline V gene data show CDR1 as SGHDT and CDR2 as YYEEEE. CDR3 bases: TGTGCCAGCAGCTGGACTAGCGGACTCAATGAGCAGTTCTTC. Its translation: CASSWTSGLNEQFF. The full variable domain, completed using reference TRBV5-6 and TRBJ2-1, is DAGVTQSPTHLIKTRGQQVTLRCSPKSGHDTVSWYQQALGQGPQFIFQYYEEEERQRGNFPDRFSGHQFPNYSSELNVNALLLGDSALYLCASSWTSGLNEQFFGPGTRLTVL.

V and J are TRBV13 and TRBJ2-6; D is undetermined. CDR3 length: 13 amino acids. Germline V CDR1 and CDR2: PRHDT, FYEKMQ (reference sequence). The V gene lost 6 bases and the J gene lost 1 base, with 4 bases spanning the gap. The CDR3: CASSRSGANVLTF. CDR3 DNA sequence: TGTGCCAGCAGTCGATCTGGGGCCAACGTCCTGACTTTC.

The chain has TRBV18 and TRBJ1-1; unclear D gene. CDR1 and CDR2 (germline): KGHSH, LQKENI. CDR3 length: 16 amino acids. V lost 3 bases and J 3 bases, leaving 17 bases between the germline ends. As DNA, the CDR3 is TGTGCCAGCTCACCCGACCTGCCAAGGCGCGACACTGAAGCTTTCTTT. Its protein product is CASSPDLPRRDTEAFF.

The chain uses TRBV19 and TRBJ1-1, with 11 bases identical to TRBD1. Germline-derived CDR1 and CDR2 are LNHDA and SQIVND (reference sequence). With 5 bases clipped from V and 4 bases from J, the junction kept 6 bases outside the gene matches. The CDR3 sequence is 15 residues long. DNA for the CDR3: TGTGCCAGTAGTGCCTCCGGGACAGGGGGCACTGAAGCTTTCTTT. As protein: CASSASGTGGTEAFF.

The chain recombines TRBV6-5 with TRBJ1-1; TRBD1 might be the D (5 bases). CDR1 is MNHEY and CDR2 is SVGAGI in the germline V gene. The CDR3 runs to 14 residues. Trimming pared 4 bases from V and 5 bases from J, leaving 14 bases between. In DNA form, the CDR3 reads TGTGCCAGCAGTTCCCCGGGAGGGGTTACTGAAGCTTTCTTT. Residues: CASSSPGGVTEAFF.

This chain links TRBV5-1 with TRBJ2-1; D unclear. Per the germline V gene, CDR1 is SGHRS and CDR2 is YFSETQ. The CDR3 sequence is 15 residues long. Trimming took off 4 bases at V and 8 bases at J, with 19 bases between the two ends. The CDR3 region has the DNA TGCGCCAGCAGCAAGACCGATCGTGTTGTTGATGAGCAGTTCTTC. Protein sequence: CASSKTDRVVDEQFF.

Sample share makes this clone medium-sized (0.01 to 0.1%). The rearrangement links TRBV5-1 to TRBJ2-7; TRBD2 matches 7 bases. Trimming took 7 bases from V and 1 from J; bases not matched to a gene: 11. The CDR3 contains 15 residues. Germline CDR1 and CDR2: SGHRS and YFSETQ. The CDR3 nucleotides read TGCGCCAGCGAAAAGGGAGGGACGGGTTCCTACGAGCAGTACGTC. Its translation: CASEKGGTGSYEQYV.

CDR3: CASSLGQTNTGELFF. The CDR3 DNA is TGTGCCAGCAGCCTAGGACAGACGAACACCGGGGAGCTGTTTTTT. This chain joins TRBV7-3 and TRBJ2-2; D is perhaps TRBD1 (6 bases). The CDR3 runs 15 residues. Deletions cut 5 bases from V and 0 bases from J, with 10 bases between. CDR1 and CDR2 (germline): SGHTA, FQGTGA.

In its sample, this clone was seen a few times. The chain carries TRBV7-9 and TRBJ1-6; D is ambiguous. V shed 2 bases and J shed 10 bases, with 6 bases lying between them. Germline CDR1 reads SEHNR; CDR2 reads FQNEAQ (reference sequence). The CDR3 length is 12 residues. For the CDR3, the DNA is TGTGCCAGCAGCTTATTTGGGTCACCCCTCCACTTT. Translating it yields CASSLFGSPLHF.

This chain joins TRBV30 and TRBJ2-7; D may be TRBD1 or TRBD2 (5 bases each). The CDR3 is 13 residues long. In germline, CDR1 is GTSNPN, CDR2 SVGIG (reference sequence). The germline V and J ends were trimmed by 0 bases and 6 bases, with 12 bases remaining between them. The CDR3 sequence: CAWSVIVGTEQYF. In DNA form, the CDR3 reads TGTGCCTGGAGTGTTATTGTTGGGACCGAGCAGTACTTC.

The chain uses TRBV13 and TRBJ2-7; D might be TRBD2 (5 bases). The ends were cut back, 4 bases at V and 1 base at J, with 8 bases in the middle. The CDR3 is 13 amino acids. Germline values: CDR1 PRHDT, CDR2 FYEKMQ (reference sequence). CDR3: CASSSGMSYEQYV. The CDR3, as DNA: TGTGCCAGCAGCTCCGGGATGTCCTACGAGCAGTACGTC.